Listed below are T cell receptor beta chains from one sample, sequenced in a study of beta chain features in type 1 diabetes. Clones were read by immunoSEQ multiplex PCR, and TCRdb kept only the in-frame ones, dropping some. Among around 400,000 clones, roughly 12% were seen once, and the ten largest hold about 0.017%. The sample was naive CD4+ T cells from blood. Receptors originate from a man aged 18 to 30 in good health. The CDR3 runs from the conserved cysteine through the conserved F or W. The D gene is left open where the match is weak. Only part of the rows carry a size: once, few, many, or a class if the clone is expanded.

cdr3_length d_call j_call v_call clone_size cdr3_nt cdr3_aa
18 NA TRBJ2-1 TRBV11-2 NA TGTGCCAGCAGCACATCAAGAGGGGACTTAAGCTCCTACAATGAGCAGTTCTTC CASSTSRGDLSSYNEQFF
14 NA TRBJ2-1 TRBV30 few TGTGCCTGGAGTCCTTCTCGGGTAGGTGGTGAGCAGTTCTTC CAWSPSRVGGEQFF
15 TRBD2 TRBJ2-4 TRBV30 NA TGTGCCTGGAGTCTAGCGGGGGGGCATGGAAACATTCAGTACTTC CAWSLAGGHGNIQYF
15 NA TRBJ2-3 TRBV7-9 NA TGTGCCAGCAGCTTGCTGACTACCATCGCAGATACGCAGTATTTT CASSLLTTIADTQYF
15 TRBD1 TRBJ1-2 TRBV7-9 few TGTGCCAGCAGGGACAGGGCTGGTTTAAGCTATGGCTACACCTTC CASRDRAGLSYGYTF
14 NA TRBJ1-1 TRBV7-3 few TGTGCCAGCAGCTCGATGGACAGGAACACTGAAGCTTTCTTT CASSSMDRNTEAFF
15 TRBD1 TRBJ2-7 TRBV18 few TGTGCCAGCTCTAACCCCGGGACAGGGCCAGGGGAGCAGTACTTC CASSNPGTGPGEQYF
14 NA TRBJ2-3 TRBV5-1 NA TGCGCCAGCAGCTTGGATCGGAGCACAGATACGCAGTATTTT CASSLDRSTDTQYF
16 NA TRBJ2-1 TRBV7-2 NA TGTGCCAGCAGCCCGGCTCCTAGGAGCTCCTACAATGAGCAGTTCTTC CASSPAPRSSYNEQFF
15 NA TRBJ1-4 TRBV28 NA TGTGCCAGCAGTCTAGGCGGGGGGCGAGGTGAAAAACTGTTTTTT CASSLGGGRGEKLFF
16 NA TRBJ1-5 TRBV28 few TGTGCCAGCAGGAAATCAAGGGGGTTACGAAATCAGCCCCAGCATTTT CASRKSRGLRNQPQHF
14 TRBD1 TRBJ1-1 TRBV7-2 few TGTGCCAGCAGCTGGCCGACAGGGCTCACTGAAGCTTTCTTT CASSWPTGLTEAFF
15 TRBD2 TRBJ2-7 TRBV7-2 few TGTGCCAGCAGCTTAGTTAGCGGGGGGCCCTACGAGCAGTACTTC CASSLVSGGPYEQYF